This T cell receptor beta chain was profiled in a study of blood T cell repertoires in COVID-19. Study background: Acute-phase and convalescent COVID-19 samples originated in the United States, Italy and Spain. Sources were T cells, B-cell-depleted T cells, or PBMCs; the material itself was cDNA or gDNA.

The V gene lost 3 bases and the J gene lost 4 bases, with 10 bases spanning the gap. The germline V gene has CDR1 MNHEY and CDR2 SMNVEV (reference sequence). CDR3 length: 14 residues. Authors' methods: Cell counts per sample came from amplifying reference gene primers. TCRdb keeps only in-frame clones here, not all; method: immunoSEQ multiplex PCR. V, J and clone size reflect that table, while D and trimming were determined from the DNA. The repertoire holds some 110,000 clones, with more than 80% as singletons. The TCR sequence derives from a woman in her fifties or sixties with acute or convalescent COVID-19. The V gene is TRBV27, the J gene TRBJ2-1; D is possibly TRBD2 (6 bases). Sequenced: peripheral blood. CDR3 nucleotides: TGTGCCAGCAGTTTCTTGGGGGGTTACAATGAGCAGTTCTTC. Encoded protein: CASSFLGGYNEQFF.